Below, one T cell receptor (beta chain) is given with its context. This specimen comes from a study of blood T cell repertoires in COVID-19. Study details: Whether acute or convalescent, the COVID-19 samples came from the United States, Italy and Spain. Sources were T cells, B-cell-depleted T cells, or PBMCs; the material itself was cDNA or gDNA.

Per the study methods: It was from reference gene primer amplification that nucleated cell counts were estimated. TCRdb keeps only in-frame clones here, not all; method: immunoSEQ multiplex PCR. The V and J calls and the clone size are those of that table, but D and trimming were determined from the DNA. The data show 300,000 to 400,000 clones, 75% to 85% seen once. Germline V gives CDR1 KGHDR, CDR2 SFDVKD. This CDR3 contains 13 residues. V dropped 9 bases and J dropped 4 bases, with 12 bases sitting between them. This TCR came from a human donor in a cohort sampled during active COVID-19. Sequenced: peripheral blood. The V and J genes are TRBV24-1 and TRBJ2-1; no clear D gene. CDR3 sequence: CATQAHGYNEQFF. The CDR3 bases are TGTGCCACCCAGGCTCACGGTTACAATGAGCAGTTCTTC.